What follows are 8 T cell receptor beta chains derived from one specimen sequenced in a study of blood T cells in healthy people across ages. For the second PCR, which ran for roughly 6 to 12 cycles, a sample-barcoded 5' primer and a J-beta primer mix were used. TCRdb fed the 5' RACE reads into MiXCR, producing one record per CDR3 protein. This table holds about 640,000 distinct CDR3 sequences, roughly 58% found once. Sequencing was done on a sample of blood. Receptors were obtained from a man in his sixties in good health.

This clonotype occurred a few times. V and J are TRBV4-1 and TRBJ1-6; D ambiguous. CDR1 is MGHRA and CDR2 is YSYEKL in the germline V gene. V gave up 6 bases and J gave up 8 bases, with 14 bases separating them. This CDR3 region has 14 residues. CDR3 DNA: TGCGCCAGCAGGGGGTTCGGTTTCGATTCACCCCTCCACTTT. Encoded protein: CASRGFGFDSPLHF.

V and J are TRBV5-1 and TRBJ2-4, with 8 bases identical to TRBD1. TRBJ2-5 matches the DNA end more closely, so the J call is doubtful. The length of the CDR3 is 17 residues. The germline V gene has CDR1 SGHRS and CDR2 YFSETQ. The CDR3, as DNA: TGCGCCAGCAGCTTGGGGCCCCTTCAGGGGGCAGGGGAGACCCAGTACTTC. It specifies CASSLGPLQGAGETQYF.

The V and J genes are TRBV19 and TRBJ2-1; 7 bases map to TRBD1. The ends lost 7 bases at V and 9 bases at J; junction bases unmatched: 3. The CDR3 totals 11 residues. CDR1 LNHDA and CDR2 SQIVND come from the germline V gene (reference sequence). The CDR3 spells CASNNRGEQFF. CDR3 coding DNA: TGTGCCAGTAACAACAGGGGTGAGCAGTTCTTC.

This chain joins TRBV20-1 and TRBJ2-7, with D possibly matching TRBD2 (6 bases). The J call may not be correct, given that the DNA end is closer to TRBJ2-5. Germline V gene sequence: CDR1 DFQATT, CDR2 SNEGSKA (reference sequence). The CDR3 contains 13 residues. The CDR3 bases are TGCAGTGCTCCCGGGACTCTCGGGGAGACCCAGTACTTC. Protein sequence: CSAPGTLGETQYF.

The chain uses TRBV7-9 and TRBJ1-4, with a possible D match to TRBD1 (5 bases). Germline-derived CDR1 and CDR2 are SEHNR and FQNEAQ (reference sequence). This CDR3 spans 17 amino acids. V dropped 5 bases and J dropped 0 bases, with 16 bases sitting between them. CDR3 coding DNA: TGTGCCAGCAGCCCCCCTGGGGCAGTTGCAACTAATGAAAAACTGTTTTTT. Its protein product is CASSPPGAVATNEKLFF.

This clonotype was seen more than once but under ten times. V is TRBV12-3 or TRBV12-4 and J is TRBJ1-1; tentatively, D is TRBD1 (5 bases). This CDR3 has 14 residues. Trimming took off 6 bases at V and 0 bases at J, with 11 bases between the two ends. CDR3 loop: CASSRGQMNTEAFF. The CDR3 DNA is TGTGCCAGCAGCCGAGGACAAATGAACACTGAAGCTTTCTTT.

The chain joins TRBV7-9 to TRBJ2-5; D is ambiguous. The V end lost 4 bases, the J end lost 5 bases, and 8 bases lay between the germline ends. The CDR3 contains 12 residues. Germline assignment: CDR1 SEHNR and CDR2 FQNEAQ (reference sequence). The CDR3 reads CASSSVDETQYF. DNA for the CDR3: TGTGCCAGCAGCTCCGTAGATGAGACCCAGTACTTC.

The CDR3 DNA reads TGCAGTGCTAGCGAGGGGTGGGCTAACTATGGCTACACCTTC. Amino acid sequence: CSASEGWANYGYTF. J is TRBJ1-2 and V is TRBV20-1; tentative D call: TRBD1 (5 bases). There are 14 residues in the CDR3. Trimming removed 3 bases from V and 0 bases from J, with 11 bases in between. Germline V CDR1 and CDR2: DFQATT, SNEGSKA (reference sequence).